The T cell receptor (beta chain) described here comes from a study of blood T cell repertoires in COVID-19. Participant ages covered about 18 to 89 years across approximately 25 US areas. V lost 11 bases, J lost 0 bases, and 14 bases stayed unmatched. There are 18 residues in the CDR3. The table came from immunoSEQ multiplex PCR; TCRdb's copy has only in-frame clones and leaves some out. The repertoire holds just over 300,000 clones, approximately 90% seen once, with 8.5% to 10% in the top ten. The receptor was isolated from a woman aged 18-29 years who had recovered from COVID-19. The V call is TRBV23-1, the J call TRBJ2-6, with 9 bases aligning to TRBD1. TRBV23-1 is an open reading frame, and its role is uncertain. Source material: PBMCs or T cells enriched from blood (not recorded which). CDR3 loop: CAQSLDRGTFSGANVLTF. CDR3 in DNA: TGCGCCCAGTCCCTAGACAGGGGGACCTTCTCTGGGGCCAACGTCCTGACTTTC.